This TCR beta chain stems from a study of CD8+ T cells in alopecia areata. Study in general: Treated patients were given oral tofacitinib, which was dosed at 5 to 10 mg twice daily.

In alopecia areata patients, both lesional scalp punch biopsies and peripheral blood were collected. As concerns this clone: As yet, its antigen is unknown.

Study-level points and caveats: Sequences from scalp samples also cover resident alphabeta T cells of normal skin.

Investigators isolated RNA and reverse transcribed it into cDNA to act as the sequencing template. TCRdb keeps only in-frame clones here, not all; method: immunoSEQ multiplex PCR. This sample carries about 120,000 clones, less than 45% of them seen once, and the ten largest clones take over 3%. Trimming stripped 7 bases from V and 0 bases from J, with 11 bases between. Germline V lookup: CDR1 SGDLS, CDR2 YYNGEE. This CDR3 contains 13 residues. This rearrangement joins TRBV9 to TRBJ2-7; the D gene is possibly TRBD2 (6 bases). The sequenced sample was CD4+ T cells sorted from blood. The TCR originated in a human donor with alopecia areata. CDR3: CASGGGNSYEQYF. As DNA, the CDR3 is TGTGCCAGCGGAGGAGGGAACTCCTACGAGCAGTACTTC.